Listed below are T cell receptor beta chains from one sample, sequenced in a study of technical replicates of blood from a handful of donors. The assay was immunoSEQ multiplex PCR, and TCRdb's table has in-frame clones only and misses some. Here the sample spans roughly 61,000 clones, roughly 97% being singletons. The material sequenced was T cells isolated from PBMCs. The receptors originated from a human donor in good health. Each CDR3 is given with its conserved first and last residue. The order of the fields is V gene, D gene, clone size, J gene, CDR3 DNA, CDR3 protein. D genes are given only for firm matches. A clone size is listed for some rows: how often the clone was seen (once, few, many), or a class if it is expanded.

TRBV5-1	-	-	TRBJ2-1	TGCGCCAGCAGGTATAGCGTTGAGCAGTTCTTC	CASRYSVEQFF
TRBV7-9	TRBD1	once	TRBJ1-4	TGTGCCAGCAGCCCTTCTTCTCAGGGGGGAAAACTGTTTTTT	CASSPSSQGGKLFF
TRBV28	TRBD1	-	TRBJ1-5	TGTGCCAGCAGTAACCCGGACAGGGGGTGGCCCCAGCATTTT	CASSNPDRGWPQHF
TRBV7-8	-	-	TRBJ2-7	TGTGCCAGCAGCGTACTTCAGGGTCCCACCTACGAGCAGTACTTC	CASSVLQGPTYEQYF
TRBV19	TRBD1	-	TRBJ2-7	TGTGCCAGTAGTAACAGGGGAATCTACGAGCAGTACTTC	CASSNRGIYEQYF
TRBV18	-	-	TRBJ1-1	TGTGCCAGCTCACCAGGGATCCAGGGTCTTAACACTGAAGCTTTCTTT	CASSPGIQGLNTEAFF
TRBV15	TRBD1	-	TRBJ1-2	TGTGCCACCAGCGAGGGGCTTAGAGGGACAGGGGAAAACGGCTACACCTTC	CATSEGLRGTGENGYTF
TRBV27	TRBD2	-	TRBJ2-7	TGTGCCAGCCACCCAGGGTTGCAGCGGGAGCTCGGACACTACGAGCAGTACTTC	CASHPGLQRELGHYEQYF
TRBV2	TRBD1	once	TRBJ1-1	TGTGCCAGCGACCGGGACAGAGGGCACACTGAAGCTTTCTTT	CASDRDRGHTEAFF
TRBV7-3	-	-	TRBJ2-5	TGTGCCAGCAGCTTAATTCCGGGTTACGTGGAGACCCAGTACTTC	CASSLIPGYVETQYF
TRBV27	-	-	TRBJ2-1	TGTGCCAGCAGTTTTCAGGGGACTGAGCAGTTCTTC	CASSFQGTEQFF
TRBV7-9	TRBD1	-	TRBJ2-7	TGTGCCAGCAGCTTACGATCCAGGGGGCCCAGGCCCTTTTACGAGCAGTACTTC	CASSLRSRGPRPFYEQYF
TRBV7-9	TRBD1	-	TRBJ1-1	TGTGCCAGCAGCTCCGGACAGGGGCGAATGAACACTGAAGCTTTCTTT	CASSSGQGRMNTEAFF
TRBV27	TRBD2	-	TRBJ2-1	TGTGCCAGCCCGAGAAGACTAGCGGGAGGGCAAGACGCTGAGCAGTTCTTC	CASPRRLAGGQDAEQFF